This T cell receptor (beta chain) was found in a study of post-analysis software for immune sequencing data. Overall study context: Recorded disease courses covered relapsing-remitting, secondary progressive and progressive-relapsing multiple sclerosis. Some patients had no subtype annotation.

The CDR3 is made up of 14 amino acids. The TCR beta cDNA libraries contained unique molecular identifiers. TCRdb used MiXCR to reprocess the PCR reads, holding one entry per CDR3 protein. The sample holds 740,000 or so distinct CDR3 sequences, 53% seen once. To note about this clonotype: Its antigen remains unknown. The junction shows a germline mismatch at one end, possibly a read error.

Study-level findings and limits: Comparison of patients with controls showed 4 to 6 TRBV segments more frequent in patients, TRBV5-6, TRBV5-1 and TRBV20-1 among them.

The chain links TRBV12-3 or TRBV12-4 to TRBJ2-1, with TRBD2 identical over 9 bases. The specimen sequenced was blood. The TCR was taken from a girl aged 5-17 years with multiple sclerosis. DNA for the CDR3: TGTGCCAGCAGCTTAGCGGGGGCCAACCGGGAGCAGTTCTTC. It specifies CASSLAGANREQFF.